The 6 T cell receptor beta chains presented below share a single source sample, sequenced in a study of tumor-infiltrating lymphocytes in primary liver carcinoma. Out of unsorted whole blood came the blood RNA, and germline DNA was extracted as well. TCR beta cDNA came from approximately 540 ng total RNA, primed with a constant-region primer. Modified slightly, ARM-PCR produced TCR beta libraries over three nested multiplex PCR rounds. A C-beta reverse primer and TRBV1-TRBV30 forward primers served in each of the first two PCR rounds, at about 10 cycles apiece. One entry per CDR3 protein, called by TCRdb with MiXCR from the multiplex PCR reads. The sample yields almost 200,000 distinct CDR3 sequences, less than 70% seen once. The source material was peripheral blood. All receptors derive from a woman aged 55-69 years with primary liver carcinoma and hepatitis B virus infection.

CDR3 loop: CRVPGTSAYNEQFF. The CDR3 bases are TGCAGAGTTCCGGGGACTAGTGCCTACAATGAGCAGTTCTTC. The chain links TRBV29-1 to TRBJ2-1; 8 bases map to TRBD2. CDR3 length: 14 amino acids. The germline CDR1 and CDR2 sequences are SQVTM and ANQGSEA.

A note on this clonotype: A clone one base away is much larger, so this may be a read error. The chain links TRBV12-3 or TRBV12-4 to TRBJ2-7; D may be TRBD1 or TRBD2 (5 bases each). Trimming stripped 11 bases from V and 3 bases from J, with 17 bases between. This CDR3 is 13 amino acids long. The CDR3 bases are TGTGCCGGCAAGGGAGACCAGGGCTACGAGCAGTACTTC. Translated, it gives CAGKGDQGYEQYF.

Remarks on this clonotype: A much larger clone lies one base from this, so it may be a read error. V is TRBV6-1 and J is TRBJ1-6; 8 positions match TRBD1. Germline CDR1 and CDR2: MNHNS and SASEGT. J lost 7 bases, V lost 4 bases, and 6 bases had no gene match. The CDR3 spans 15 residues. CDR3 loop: CASSGPWTGNSPLHF. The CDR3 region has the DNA TGTGCCAGCAGTGGACCCTGGACAGGGAATTCACCCCTCCACTTT.

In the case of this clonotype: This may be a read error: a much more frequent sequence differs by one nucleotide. The CDR3 region is CAISAVGGSYGQYF. As DNA, the CDR3 is TGTGCCATCAGTGCTGTCGGTGGCTCCTACGGGCAGTACTTC. The chain employs TRBV10-3 and TRBJ2-7, with no clear D. The germline V gene encodes CDR1 ENHRY and CDR2 SYGVKD. The CDR3 consists of 14 residues.

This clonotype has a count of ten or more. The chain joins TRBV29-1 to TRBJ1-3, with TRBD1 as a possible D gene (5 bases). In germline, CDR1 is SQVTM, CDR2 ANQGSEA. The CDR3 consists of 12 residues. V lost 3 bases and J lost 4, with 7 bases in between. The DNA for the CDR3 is TGCAGCGTTGATTCAGGGGGAAACACCATATATTTT. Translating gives CSVDSGGNTIYF.

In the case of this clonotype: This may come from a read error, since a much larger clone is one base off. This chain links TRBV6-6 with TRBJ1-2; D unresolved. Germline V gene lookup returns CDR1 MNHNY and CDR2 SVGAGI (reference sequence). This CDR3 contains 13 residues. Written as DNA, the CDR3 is TGTACCAGCAGTTCAACAAGTGGGGAGGGCTACACCTTC. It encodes CTSSSTSGEGYTF.